The sequence of this T cell receptor beta chain was determined in a study of blood T cells in healthy people across ages. A second about 6 to 12 cycle PCR used barcoded and J-beta primers. TCRdb independently ran MiXCR on the 5' RACE reads; one entry per CDR3 protein. Here the sample spans roughly 1,000,000 distinct CDR3 sequences, roughly 24% being singletons. Isolated PBMCs totaled at least 6 million in each sample. This clonotype was detected ten times or more. CDR1 SEHNR and CDR2 FQNEAQ come from the germline V gene (reference sequence). Deletions cut 1 base from V and 6 bases from J, with 15 bases between. This CDR3 contains 15 residues. The same data also went into a second study, on T cells of mothers and their children. In that study: Second-PCR amplification with M1S added sample barcodes and 2-4 random nucleotides.

The receptor comes from a girl aged 2 to 10 in good health. V is TRBV7-9 and J is TRBJ1-1, with D hard to call. Source material: blood. The CDR3 DNA is TGTGCCAGCAGCTTAGAAGTTAGATCCCGCCCTGAAGCTTTCTTT. The encoded protein is CASSLEVRSRPEAFF.